This T cell receptor (beta chain) came from a study of human T cells and chemical hapten exposure. This clonotype was counted only a few times. Using its own MiXCR run on the RACE reads, TCRdb lists one record per CDR3 protein. The sample has about 190,000 distinct CDR3 sequences, roughly a quarter seen once; the top ten hold 2% to 2.5%. Per germline, CDR1 MNHEY and CDR2 SVGEGT. The ends were cut back, 6 bases at V and 0 bases at J, with 15 bases in the middle. This CDR3 has 15 residues. Time point here: patch test 3, about 24 weeks after DPC sensitization. Treatment noted: therapeutic diphenylcyclopropenone sensitization with weekly scalp DPC.

Sample: whole blood, taken in connection with sensitization to the hapten diphenylcyclopropenone (DPC). The chain carries TRBV6-2 or TRBV6-3 and TRBJ2-7, with TRBD1 as a possible D gene (6 bases). This clonotype was obtained from a middle-aged woman with alopecia areata. Some clones in this sample may be carry-over from other donors' samples. The CDR3 DNA follows: TGTGCCAGCAGAACTACAGGGTTCCTCTCCTACGAGCAGTACTTC. Translating it yields CASRTTGFLSYEQYF.